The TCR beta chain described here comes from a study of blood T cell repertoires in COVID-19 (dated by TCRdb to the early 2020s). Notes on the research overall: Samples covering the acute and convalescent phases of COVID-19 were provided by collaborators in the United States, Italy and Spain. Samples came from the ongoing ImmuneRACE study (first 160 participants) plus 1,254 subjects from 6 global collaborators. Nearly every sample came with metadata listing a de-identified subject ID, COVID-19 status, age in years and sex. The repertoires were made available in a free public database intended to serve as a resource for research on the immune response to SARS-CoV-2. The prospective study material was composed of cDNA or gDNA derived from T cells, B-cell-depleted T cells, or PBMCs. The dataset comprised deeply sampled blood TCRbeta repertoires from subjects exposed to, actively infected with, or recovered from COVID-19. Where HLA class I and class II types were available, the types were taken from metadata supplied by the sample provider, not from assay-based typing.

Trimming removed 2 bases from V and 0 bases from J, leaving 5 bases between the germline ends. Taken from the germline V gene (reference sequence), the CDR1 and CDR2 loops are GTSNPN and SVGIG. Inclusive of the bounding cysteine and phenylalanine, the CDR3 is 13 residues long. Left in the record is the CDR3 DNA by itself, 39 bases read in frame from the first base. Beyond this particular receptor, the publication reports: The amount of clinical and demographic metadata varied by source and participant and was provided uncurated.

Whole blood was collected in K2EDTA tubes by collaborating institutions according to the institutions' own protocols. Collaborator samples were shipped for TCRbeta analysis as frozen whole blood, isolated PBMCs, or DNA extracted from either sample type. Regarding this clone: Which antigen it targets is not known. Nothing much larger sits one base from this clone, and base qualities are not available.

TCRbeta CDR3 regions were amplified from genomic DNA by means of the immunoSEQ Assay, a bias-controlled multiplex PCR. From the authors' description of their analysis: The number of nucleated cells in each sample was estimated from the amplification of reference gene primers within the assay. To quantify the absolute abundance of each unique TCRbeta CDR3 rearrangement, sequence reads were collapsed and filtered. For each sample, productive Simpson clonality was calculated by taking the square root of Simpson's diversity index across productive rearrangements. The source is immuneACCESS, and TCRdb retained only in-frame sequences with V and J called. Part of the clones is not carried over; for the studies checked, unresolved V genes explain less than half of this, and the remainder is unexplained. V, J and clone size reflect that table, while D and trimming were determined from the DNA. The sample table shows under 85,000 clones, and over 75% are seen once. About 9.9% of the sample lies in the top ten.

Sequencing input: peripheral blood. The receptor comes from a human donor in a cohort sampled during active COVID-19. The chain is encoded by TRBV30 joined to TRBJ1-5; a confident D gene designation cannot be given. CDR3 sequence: CAWSYLSNQPQHF. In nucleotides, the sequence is TGTGCCTGGAGTTATCTTAGCAATCAGCCCCAGCATTTT.